These 23 T cell receptor beta chains were all obtained from the same sample, sequenced in a study of CD8+ T cells in alopecia areata (dated by TCRdb to 2017 to 2018). The library was generated by the immunoSEQ multiplex PCR assay. RNA was extracted from all samples and reverse transcribed into cDNA, which served as template for TCR sequencing. The clones in this table, taken by TCRdb from immuneACCESS, are in-frame only. Not every clone is retained; where verified, under half of the shortfall comes from an unresolved V gene, and the cause of the rest is unknown. Counted in this sample were some 110,000 clones; roughly 69% of them appeared once. Of the sample, approximately 2.6% falls within the top ten clones. Material: CD4+ T cells sorted from blood. These receptor sequences come from a human donor in good health.

The genes are TRBV20-1 and TRBJ2-3; D unresolved. In germline, CDR1 is DFQATT, CDR2 SNEGSKA (reference sequence). Between the trimmed V and J ends, which lost 3 bases and 6 bases, there was a span of 7 bases. The CDR3 is 11 residues long. The CDR3 DNA is TGCAGTGCTAGTGCCCGCGATACGCAGTATTTT. Encoded protein: CSASARDTQYF.

This chain connects TRBV9 to TRBJ2-5, with 10 bases that match TRBD2. The V gene's germline CDR1 is SGDLS and CDR2 YYNGEE. V gave up 4 bases and J gave up 2 bases; unmatched junction bases: 11. The CDR3 is 17 residues long. This CDR3 reads CASSPAGGPGFQETQYF. The DNA for the CDR3 is TGTGCCAGCAGCCCAGCGGGGGGGCCGGGATTTCAAGAGACCCAGTACTTC. Looking up the rest from reference TRBV9 and TRBJ2-5 gives the full variable domain: DSGVTQTPKHLITATGQRVTLRCSPRSGDLSVYWYQQSLDQGLQFLIQYYNGEERAKGNILERFSAQQFPDLHSELNLSSLELGDSALYFCASSPAGGPGFQETQYFGPGTRLLVL.

V gene TRBV7-2 combines with J gene TRBJ2-1, with D unresolved. Germline V lookup: CDR1 SGHTA, CDR2 FQGNSA. The ends were cut back, 2 bases at V and 1 base at J, with 9 bases in the middle. CDR3 size: 15 residues. Written as DNA, the CDR3 is TGTGCCAGCAGCTTACGTCCTGCATCCTACAATGAGCAGTTCTTC. This encodes CASSLRPASYNEQFF.

The CDR3 DNA sequence: TGCAGCGTTCGGACAGCCTCCTACGAGCAGTACTTC. Protein: CSVRTASYEQYF. The chain recombines TRBV29-1 with TRBJ2-7; weak D call: TRBD1 (6 bases). Germline assignment: CDR1 SQVTM and CDR2 ANQGSEA. V shed 5 bases and J shed 0 bases, with 8 bases lying between them. CDR3 length: 12 residues.

The genes are TRBV7-8 and TRBJ2-3, with D possibly matching TRBD2 (6 bases). The CDR3 spans 13 residues. V dropped 3 bases and J dropped 5 bases, with 9 bases sitting between them. The germline V gene has CDR1 SGHVS and CDR2 FQNEAQ. CDR3 in amino acids: CASSFPGVDTQYF. CDR3 sequence (DNA): TGTGCCAGCAGCTTTCCGGGGGTAGATACGCAGTATTTT. Supplemented by reference TRBV7-8 and TRBJ2-3, the full variable domain reads GAGVSQSPRYKVAKRGQDVALRCDPISGHVSLFWYQQALGQGPEFLTYFQNEAQLDKSGLPSDRFFAERPEGSVSTLKIQRTQQEDSAVYLCASSFPGVDTQYFGPGTRLTVL.

This clone came up a few times. The J gene is TRBJ2-3, the V gene TRBV15; TRBD2 agrees at 13 bases. CDR3 length equals 17 residues. Germline lookup yields CDR1 LNHNV and CDR2 YYDKDF (reference sequence). The V and J ends lost 3 bases and 7 bases, in that order; junction bases with no gene match: 10. Here the CDR3 DNA reads TGTGCCACCAGCAGCGCCGGGACTAGCGGGGCCGCCCATACGCAGTATTTT. Translated: CATSSAGTSGAAHTQYF.

The CDR3 reads CASSLAGQTRGQPQHF. As DNA, the CDR3 is TGTGCCAGCAGCTTAGCGGGCCAGACCCGAGGACAGCCCCAGCATTTT. The chain combines TRBV7-8 with TRBJ1-5; no firm D call. The CDR3 is 16 residues long. Trimming took 0 bases from V and 7 from J, leaving 16 bases between them. Per germline, CDR1 SGHVS and CDR2 FQNEAQ.

The rearrangement links TRBV5-1 to TRBJ2-7; tentative D call: TRBD2 (6 bases). This CDR3 comprises 15 residues. Germline CDR1 and CDR2: SGHRS and YFSETQ. The V and J ends lost 6 bases and 2 bases respectively, with 18 bases between them. CDR3 in DNA: TGCGCCAGCAAGGCGGGACCTACGGAAGCCTACGAGCAGTACTTC. It is translated as CASKAGPTEAYEQYF.

The CDR3 bases are TGTGCCAGCAGCGCCGGGACTAGCGGGGGTACGCAGTATTTT. Its protein is CASSAGTSGGTQYF. This chain links TRBV7-2 with TRBJ2-3; TRBD2 agrees at 14 bases. Losses at the gene ends were 5 bases for V and 8 bases for J; bases not matched to a gene: 3. The length of the CDR3 is 14 residues. Germline V gene sequence: CDR1 SGHTA, CDR2 FQGNSA.

This clone has only a few counts. The CDR3 sequence is CASSPRGRAYEQYF. The CDR3 coding sequence is TGCGCCAGCAGCCCGCGGGGGCGGGCCTACGAGCAGTACTTC. V usage is TRBV5-1 and J usage is TRBJ2-7; D is possibly TRBD2 (7 bases). Germline V lookup: CDR1 SGHRS, CDR2 YFSETQ. Trimming removed 4 bases from V and 2 bases from J, with 13 bases in between. The CDR3 covers 14 residues. Filled out from reference TRBV5-1 and TRBJ2-7, the complete variable domain reads KAGVTQTPRYLIKTRGQQVTLSCSPISGHRSVSWYQQTPGQGLQFLFEYFSETQRNKGNFPGRFSGRQFSNSRSEMNVSTLELGDSALYLCASSPRGRAYEQYFGPGTRLTVT.

This rearrangement joins TRBV5-1 to TRBJ1-1; D ambiguous. In germline, CDR1 is SGHRS, CDR2 YFSETQ. The ends were cut back, 4 bases at V and 1 base at J, with 8 bases in the middle. The CDR3 is made up of 13 amino acids. CDR3 DNA sequence: TGCGCCAGCAGCGTGTTACCGAACACTGAAGCTTTCTTT. Protein product: CASSVLPNTEAFF.

This clone was observed a handful of times. The rearrangement links TRBV29-1 to TRBJ1-2; maybe TRBD1 (5 bases). This CDR3 is built from 16 residues. V was cut by 5 bases and J by 4 bases, with 23 bases left in between. The germline CDR1 and CDR2 sequences are SQVTM and ANQGSEA. CDR3 bases: TGCAGCGTTCTTGGGACCGCAGGCCTAGGCACCTATGGCTACACCTTC. Translated, it gives CSVLGTAGLGTYGYTF.

The chain joins TRBV30 to TRBJ1-2; a possible D gene is TRBD1 (6 bases). V was clipped by 0 bases and J by 4 bases, with 15 bases between them. The CDR3 is 15 amino acids. Germline CDR1 and CDR2: GTSNPN and SVGIG (reference sequence). The CDR3 DNA reads as TGTGCCTGGAGTGTGGCAGGGGCGACTGGCTATGGCTACACCTTC. Protein sequence: CAWSVAGATGYGYTF.

The V gene is TRBV29-1, the J gene TRBJ2-2; D is ambiguous. This CDR3 region has 13 residues. The V gene's germline CDR1 is SQVTM and CDR2 ANQGSEA. V lost 5 bases to trimming and J lost 0 bases, with 7 bases between them. The CDR3 here is CSVQGSNTGELFF. The DNA of the CDR3 is TGCAGCGTTCAAGGCTCGAACACCGGGGAGCTGTTTTTT.

This clone was counted many times. The V and J genes are TRBV19 and TRBJ2-1; D may be TRBD1 or TRBD2 (5 bases each). The germline V gene has CDR1 LNHDA and CDR2 SQIVND (reference sequence). V lost 5 bases to trimming and J lost 4 bases, with 12 bases between them. CDR3 length equals 14 residues. The CDR3 region is CASSLDGAYNEQFF. CDR3 sequence (DNA): TGTGCCAGTAGTCTCGACGGGGCATACAATGAGCAGTTCTTC.

V and J are TRBV29-1 and TRBJ1-2; D remains unclear. The CDR3 extends over 9 amino acids. CDR1 SQVTM and CDR2 ANQGSEA come from the germline V gene. V shed 0 bases and J shed 13 bases, with 6 bases lying between them. The CDR3 is CSVEDAPTF. The CDR3 bases are TGCAGCGTTGAAGATGCCCCCACCTTC. Together with reference TRBV29-1 and TRBJ1-2, the CDR3 gives the full variable domain: SAVISQKPSRDICQRGTSLTIQCQVDSQVTMMFWYRQQPGQSLTLIATANQGSEATYESGFVIDKFPISRPNLTFSTLTVSNMSPEDSSIYLCSVEDAPTFGSGTRLTVV.

The gene calls are TRBV25-1 and TRBJ2-1; D may correspond to TRBD1 or TRBD2 (5 bases each). Germline V lookup: CDR1 MGHDK, CDR2 SYGVNS. V was shortened by 6 bases and J by 5 bases, with 17 bases between the two germline ends. The CDR3 extends over 15 amino acids. CDR3 in amino acids: CASRDTGTTDNEQFF. The CDR3 DNA reads as TGTGCCAGCAGGGACACCGGGACCACCGACAATGAGCAGTTCTTC.

CDR3 in DNA: TGTGCCAGCAGTGAGGCTAGCGGCCTAGAGACCCAGTACTTC. It is translated as CASSEASGLETQYF. The rearrangement links TRBV2 to TRBJ2-5, with 7 bases aligning to TRBD2. CDR1 and CDR2 (germline): SNHLY, FYNNEI. This CDR3 comprises 14 residues. The V and J ends lost 3 bases and 4 bases, in that order; junction bases with no gene match: 5.

V usage is TRBV27 and J usage is TRBJ2-1, with no clear D. Germline V lookup: CDR1 MNHEY, CDR2 SMNVEV (reference sequence). V was pared by 5 bases and J by 5 bases, with 7 bases between. CDR3 length: 12 amino acids. The CDR3 protein is CASSPNNNEQFF. The DNA of the CDR3 is TGTGCCAGCAGTCCTAATAACAATGAGCAGTTCTTC.

The rearrangement links TRBV30 to TRBJ1-4; D is possibly TRBD1 (6 bases). The germline V and J ends were trimmed by 4 bases and 5 bases, with 11 bases remaining between them. CDR1 is GTSNPN, CDR2 SVGIG, per germline (reference sequence). The CDR3 runs 13 residues. CDR3 sequence: CAWMVQGNEKLFF. Written as DNA, the CDR3 is TGTGCCTGGATGGTACAGGGAAATGAAAAACTGTTTTTT.

The V call is TRBV7-3, the J call TRBJ2-7, with 12 bases lining up with TRBD2. With V trimmed by 4 bases and J by 0 bases, 10 bases remained unmatched. Germline assignment: CDR1 SGHTA and CDR2 FQGTGA. This CDR3 has 18 amino acids. CDR3 sequence reads: CASSSRISTSGGSYEQYF. CDR3 DNA: TGTGCCAGCAGCTCCCGCATTTCGACTAGCGGGGGCTCCTACGAGCAGTACTTC.

This clone was observed a handful of times. The chain joins TRBV12-5 to TRBJ2-1, with 7 positions matching TRBD1. With 3 bases clipped from V and 0 bases from J, the junction kept 2 bases outside the gene matches. The CDR3 totals 15 residues. Looked up from germline, CDR1 is LGHNT and CDR2 is FRNRAP. CDR3 DNA: TGTGCTAGTGGTTTACAGGGGAGCTCCTACAATGAGCAGTTCTTC. Translated, it gives CASGLQGSSYNEQFF.

This clone was counted only a few times. V and J are TRBV29-1 and TRBJ1-6; TRBD1 agrees at 9 bases. V lost 5 bases to trimming and J lost 7 bases; unmatched junction nucleotides: 3. Germline V CDR1 and CDR2: SQVTM, ANQGSEA. There are 13 residues in the CDR3. As DNA, the CDR3 is TGCAGCGTTAGACAGGGGGAAAATTCACCCCTCCACTTT. Translating gives CSVRQGENSPLHF. Supplemented by reference TRBV29-1 and TRBJ1-6, the full variable domain reads SAVISQKPSRDICQRGTSLTIQCQVDSQVTMMFWYRQQPGQSLTLIATANQGSEATYESGFVIDKFPISRPNLTFSTLTVSNMSPEDSSIYLCSVRQGENSPLHFGNGTRLTVT.